A single sample is the source of the 22 T cell receptor beta chains below, sequenced in a study of CD8 T cells in ankylosing spondylitis. TCRdb re-analysed the 5' RACE reads in MiXCR, keeping a single row per CDR3 protein. The sample holds a few hundred thousand distinct CDR3 sequences, about 9.9% seen once. The sample consisted of blood, either unsorted or a sorted T cell fraction (not recorded which). Receptors were obtained from a female donor with ankylosing spondylitis or in good health (not recorded which).

This clonotype was recorded at least ten times. The V and J genes are TRBV6-5 and TRBJ2-7; D unclear. The CDR3 is made up of 13 amino acids. V gave up 0 bases and J gave up 12 bases, with 15 bases separating them. Germline V gene lookup returns CDR1 MNHEY and CDR2 SVGAGI. The CDR3 nucleotides read TGTGCCAGCAGTTACTCCCAGGATAGACACTCGTACTTC. Translating it yields CASSYSQDRHSYF.

This clonotype was picked up many times. The gene calls are TRBV12-3 or TRBV12-4 and TRBJ2-7; weak D call: TRBD1 (6 bases). V was cut by 2 bases and J by 4 bases, with 12 bases left in between. There are 14 residues in the CDR3. Here the CDR3 DNA reads TGTGCCAGCAGTTTAACAGGGAATGCTTACGAGCAGTACTTC. It codes for CASSLTGNAYEQYF.

This clonotype showed up many times. The V call is TRBV28, the J call TRBJ2-5; D possibly corresponds to TRBD2 (6 bases). Trimming removed 5 bases from V and 7 bases from J, with 14 bases in between. The CDR3 consists of 13 residues. The germline CDR1 and CDR2 sequences are MDHEN and SYDVKM. The CDR3 sequence is CASSLGTPRTQYF. Written as DNA, the CDR3 is TGTGCCAGCAGTCTCGGGACTCCAAGGACCCAGTACTTC.

This clonotype was counted at least ten times. The rearrangement joins TRBV21-1 to TRBJ2-2. TRBV21-1 is given as a pseudogene. The CDR3 sequence is 12 residues long. CDR3 sequence: CASSKGPHGLFF. The DNA of the CDR3 is TGTGCCAGCAGCAAAGGGCCTCATGGACTGTTTTTT.

There are many counts of this clonotype. J is TRBJ2-2 and V is TRBV20-1; D may be TRBD1 (5 bases). Germline loops: CDR1 DFQATT, CDR2 SNEGSKA (reference sequence). V was shortened by 4 bases and J by 4 bases, with 16 bases between the two germline ends. The CDR3 sequence is 15 residues long. This CDR3 reads CSATDSIAGTGELFF. The CDR3 DNA is TGCAGTGCTACCGACAGCATCGCTGGCACCGGGGAGCTGTTTTTT.

This clonotype has a single count. This chain connects TRBV30 to TRBJ2-2, with TRBD2 matching 11 bases. The CDR3 length is 14 residues. V trimming: 3 bases; J trimming: 7 bases; junction bases outside the gene matches: 4. Germline V gene sequence: CDR1 GTSNPN, CDR2 SVGIG (reference sequence). CDR3 in amino acids: CAWRGLAGGGELFF. DNA for the CDR3: TGTGCCTGGAGAGGGCTAGCGGGGGGCGGGGAGCTGTTTTTT.

This clonotype was observed many times. The V and J genes are TRBV7-8 and TRBJ2-7; unclear D gene. CDR1 SGHVS and CDR2 FQNEAQ come from the germline V gene. CDR3 size: 13 residues. V gave up 4 bases and J gave up 1 base, with 8 bases separating them. The CDR3: CASSSTISYEQYV. The CDR3, as DNA: TGTGCCAGCAGCTCGACAATTTCCTACGAGCAGTACGTC.

This clonotype was seen repeatedly, ten times or more. The V and J genes are TRBV3-2 and TRBJ2-2; the D call in the table, TRBD2, was not verified against the DNA. TRBV3-2 is a pseudogene. This CDR3 has 17 amino acids. The CDR3 loop reads CASRSRDSSGNTGELFF. DNA for the CDR3: TGTGCCAGCAGGTCCCGGGACTCCTCAGGGAACACCGGGGAGCTGTTTTTT.

This clonotype was observed a few times. V usage is TRBV20-1 and J usage is TRBJ2-1, with D tentatively TRBD1 (5 bases). CDR3 length equals 16 residues. Germline V CDR1 and CDR2: DFQATT, SNEGSKA (reference sequence). Deletions cut 6 bases from V and 0 bases from J, with 18 bases between. In DNA form, the CDR3 reads TGCAGTGCCAACCCCGCAGGGCCGATCTCCTACAATGAGCAGTTCTTC. Translated: CSANPAGPISYNEQFF.

The genes are TRBV24-1 and TRBJ2-7; 10 nucleotides line up with TRBD1. V lost 7 bases to trimming and J lost 7 bases; unmatched junction nucleotides: 9. This CDR3 is 14 amino acids long. CDR1 and CDR2 from the germline V gene are KGHDR and SFDVKD. In DNA form, the CDR3 reads TGTGCCACCAGCGACGGGACAGGGGCGAAAGAGCAGTACTTC. This gives the protein CATSDGTGAKEQYF.

The chain recombines TRBV2 with TRBJ2-7, with a weak D call TRBD2 (5 bases). The V and J ends lost 8 bases and 2 bases respectively, with 13 bases between them. Looked up from germline, CDR1 is SNHLY and CDR2 is FYNNEI. The CDR3 runs 13 residues. The CDR3 DNA reads TGTGCCAGCCGGGATGCTGAACCCTACGAGCAGTACTTC. Residues: CASRDAEPYEQYF.

The table lists this clonotype with many counts. This chain connects TRBV5-1 to TRBJ1-2; D not certain. Germline values: CDR1 SGHRS, CDR2 YFSETQ. This CDR3 is built from 12 residues. Trimming stripped 4 bases from V and 8 bases from J, with 12 bases between. The CDR3: CASSEGAFGYTF. CDR3 nucleotides: TGCGCCAGCAGCGAGGGAGCGTTCGGCTACACCTTC. The complete variable domain, with remaining parts taken from reference TRBV5-1 and TRBJ1-2, reads KAGVTQTPRYLIKTRGQQVTLSCSPISGHRSVSWYQQTPGQGLQFLFEYFSETQRNKGNFPGRFSGRQFSNSRSEMNVSTLELGDSALYLCASSEGAFGYTFGSGTRLTVV.

This clonotype was seen just once. Only one base separates this from a far larger clonotype, so it likely reflects a read error. Here the CDR3 DNA reads TGTGCCAGCGGTTCCGGGACAGGATCCTACGAGCAGTACTTC. Translating it yields CASGSGTGSYEQYF. The chain is built from TRBV6-5 and TRBJ2-7; 8 nucleotides align to TRBD1. The germline CDR1 and CDR2 sequences are MNHEY and SVGAGI. V lost 8 bases and J lost 1; bases outside the gene matches: 7. This CDR3 has 14 residues.

This clonotype came up a few times. The J gene is TRBJ2-2, the V gene TRBV10-2, with TRBD2 matching 7 bases. This CDR3 comprises 18 residues. Trimming took 4 bases from V and 0 from J; bases not matched to a gene: 11. Germline V lookup: CDR1 WSHSY, CDR2 SAAADI. The CDR3 loop is CASSANLGTNPNTGELFF. In DNA form, the CDR3 reads TGCGCCAGCAGTGCAAATTTGGGGACTAACCCGAACACCGGGGAGCTGTTTTTT.

J is TRBJ2-7 and V is TRBV20-1, with D perhaps matching TRBD1 (6 bases). The ends were cut back, 4 bases at V and 1 base at J, with 14 bases in the middle. This CDR3 comprises 14 residues. Germline loops: CDR1 DFQATT, CDR2 SNEGSKA (reference sequence). CDR3 in amino acids: CSAIGGLGSYEQYF. CDR3 bases: TGCAGTGCTATTGGGGGCCTGGGATCCTACGAGCAGTACTTC.

This clonotype was picked up many times. The chain couples TRBV20-1 to TRBJ2-1; D ambiguous. Germline V gene data show CDR1 as DFQATT and CDR2 as SNEGSKA (reference sequence). Trimming took 5 bases from V and 6 from J, leaving 11 bases between them. CDR3 size: 12 residues. CDR3 DNA: TGCAGTGCTTCGCTCCCCCCCAATGAGCAGTTCTTC. Its protein product is CSASLPPNEQFF.

This clonotype was observed a few times. The chain is built from TRBV9 and TRBJ1-3; D perhaps matches TRBD1 (6 bases). The V gene lost 1 base and the J gene lost 0 bases, with 14 bases spanning the gap. From germline, CDR1 is SGDLS and CDR2 YYNGEE. This CDR3 is built from 17 residues. CDR3 bases: TGTGCCAGCAGCGTATCGACAGGTACAAGCTCTGGAAACACCATATATTTT. Translation gives CASSVSTGTSSGNTIYF.

This clonotype was found many times. The rearrangement uses TRBV10-3 and TRBJ1-2; 10 bases map to TRBD1. The CDR3 is 11 amino acids. Germline loops: CDR1 ENHRY, CDR2 SYGVKD. The trim removed 8 bases at V and 8 bases at J, leaving 2 bases unmatched. CDR3 sequence: CAIGTGVGYTF. CDR3 nucleotides: TGTGCCATCGGGACAGGGGTCGGCTACACCTTC.

This rearrangement joins TRBV6-1 to TRBJ2-5; D remains unclear. Germline V gene data show CDR1 as MNHNS and CDR2 as SASEGT. Trimming left V 0 bases short and J 1 base short, with 12 bases between. The CDR3 is 16 amino acids. Here the CDR3 DNA reads TGTGCCAGCAGTGAAGCGTTCGGCAGATCCCAAGAGACCCAGTACTTC. As protein: CASSEAFGRSQETQYF.

This clonotype has at least ten counts. The genes are TRBV28 and TRBJ2-7; D unclear. Germline CDR1 MDHEN, CDR2 SYDVKM. V lost 5 bases to trimming and J lost 12 bases, with 20 bases between them. CDR3 size: 13 residues. The CDR3 DNA follows: TGTGCCAGCAGTCCCGCTCCTTCGGAACCTACGTACTTC. Protein product: CASSPAPSEPTYF.

At least ten counts were recorded for this clonotype. The chain uses TRBV20-1 and TRBJ1-2; D gene unclear. The V end lost 0 bases, the J end lost 3 bases, and 8 bases lay between the germline ends. The germline V gene has CDR1 DFQATT and CDR2 SNEGSKA (reference sequence). CDR3 length: 13 amino acids. The CDR3, as DNA: TGCAGTGCTAGAGATCGGGAGGACTATGGCTACACCTTC. Residues: CSARDREDYGYTF.

This chain joins TRBV20-1 and TRBJ2-1; no definite D call. Per germline, CDR1 DFQATT and CDR2 SNEGSKA (reference sequence). CDR3 length: 15 residues. CDR3 sequence: CRAPRGGPSYNEQFF. Written as DNA, the CDR3 is TGCAGGGCCCCTAGAGGCGGTCCGTCCTACAATGAGCAGTTCTTC.